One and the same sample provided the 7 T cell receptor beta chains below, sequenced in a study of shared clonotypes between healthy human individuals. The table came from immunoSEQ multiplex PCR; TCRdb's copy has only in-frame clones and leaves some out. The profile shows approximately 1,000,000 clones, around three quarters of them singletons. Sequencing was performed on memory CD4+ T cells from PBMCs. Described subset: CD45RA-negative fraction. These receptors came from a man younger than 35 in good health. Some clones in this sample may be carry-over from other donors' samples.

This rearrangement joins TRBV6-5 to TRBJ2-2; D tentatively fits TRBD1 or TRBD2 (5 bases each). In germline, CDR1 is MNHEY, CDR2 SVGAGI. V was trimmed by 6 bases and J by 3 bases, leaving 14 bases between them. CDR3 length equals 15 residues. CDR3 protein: CASSLSVGDTGELFF. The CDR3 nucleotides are TGTGCCAGCAGCTTGTCTGTGGGGGACACCGGGGAGCTGTTTTTT.

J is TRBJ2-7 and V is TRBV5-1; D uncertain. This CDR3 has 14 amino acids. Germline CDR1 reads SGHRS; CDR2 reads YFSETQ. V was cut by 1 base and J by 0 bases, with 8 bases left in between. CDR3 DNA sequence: TGCGCCAGCAGCTTGACCGAGAGCTCCTACGAGCAGTACTTC. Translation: CASSLTESSYEQYF.

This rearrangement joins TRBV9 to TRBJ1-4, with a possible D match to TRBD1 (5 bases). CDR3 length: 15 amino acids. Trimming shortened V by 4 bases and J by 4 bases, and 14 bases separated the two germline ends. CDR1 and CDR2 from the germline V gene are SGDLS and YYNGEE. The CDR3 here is CASSSRQNRNEKLFF. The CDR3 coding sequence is TGTGCCAGCAGCTCCCGACAGAACCGTAATGAAAAACTGTTTTTT.

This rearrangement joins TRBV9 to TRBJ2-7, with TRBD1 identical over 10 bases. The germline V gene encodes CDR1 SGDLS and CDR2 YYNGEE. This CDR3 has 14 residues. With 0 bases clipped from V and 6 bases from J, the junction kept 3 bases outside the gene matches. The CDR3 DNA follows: TGTGCCAGCAGCGTAGAGGGGACAGGGGTCGAGCAGTACTTC. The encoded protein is CASSVEGTGVEQYF.

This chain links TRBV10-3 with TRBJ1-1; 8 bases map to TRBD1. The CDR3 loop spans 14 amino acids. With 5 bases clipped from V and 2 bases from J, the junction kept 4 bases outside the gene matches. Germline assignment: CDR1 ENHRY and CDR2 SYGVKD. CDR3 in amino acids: CAISRQGPNTEAFF. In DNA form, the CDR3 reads TGTGCCATCAGTCGACAGGGGCCCAACACTGAAGCTTTCTTT.

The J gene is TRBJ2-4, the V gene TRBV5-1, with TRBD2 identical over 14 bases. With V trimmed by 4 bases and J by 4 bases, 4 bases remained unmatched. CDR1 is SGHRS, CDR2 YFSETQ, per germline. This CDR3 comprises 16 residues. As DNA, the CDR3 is TGCGCCAGCAGCGTCGGGACTAGCGGGGGAAAAAACATTCAGTACTTC. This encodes CASSVGTSGGKNIQYF. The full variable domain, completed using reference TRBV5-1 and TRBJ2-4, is KAGVTQTPRYLIKTRGQQVTLSCSPISGHRSVSWYQQTPGQGLQFLFEYFSETQRNKGNFPGRFSGRQFSNSRSEMNVSTLELGDSALYLCASSVGTSGGKNIQYFGAGTRLSVL.

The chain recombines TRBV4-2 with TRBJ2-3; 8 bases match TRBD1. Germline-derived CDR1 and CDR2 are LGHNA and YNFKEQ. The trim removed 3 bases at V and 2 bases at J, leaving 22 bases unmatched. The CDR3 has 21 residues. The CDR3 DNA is TGTGCCAGCAGCCAGGCCCGCCGGGACAGGATTACGAGGGGTTTCACAGATACGCAGTATTTT. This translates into CASSQARRDRITRGFTDTQYF.